The sample holds many counts of the clone carrying this T cell receptor (beta chain). Its target is unknown. These data are taken from a study of Graves' ophthalmopathy and Graves' hyperthyroidism. Overall study: Before any treatment was given, at initial diagnosis, peripheral blood was collected. Overall study results and limits: Most thyroid-expanded clonotypes exceeding 0.001 frequency were also found in blood.

Physicians reached a diagnosis by relying on clinical symptoms, serum thyroxine, TRAb, thyroid ultrasound and orbital computed tomography. The CDR3 spans 16 residues. With 7 bases removed from V and 2 bases from J, the gap between germline ends came to 18 bases. The germline V gene encodes CDR1 MNHEY and CDR2 SVGEGT. TCR beta CDR3 amplification used RNA transcripts. The first round was an RT-PCR with HTBI primers, and the second round was a multiplex PCR. In TCRdb, the multiplex PCR reads were re-called with MiXCR into one record per CDR3 protein. This table has 360,000 or so distinct CDR3 sequences, 15% to 20% appearing once.

The TCR originated in a woman between 18 and 29 years old with Graves' ophthalmopathy. Sequenced material: peripheral blood. The chain is built from TRBV6-2 or TRBV6-3 and TRBJ1-5, with no clear D. The CDR3 nucleotides are TGTGCCAGCACCAGAACTCCTACGGTGGGCAATCAGCCCCAGCATTTT. Amino acid sequence: CASTRTPTVGNQPQHF.